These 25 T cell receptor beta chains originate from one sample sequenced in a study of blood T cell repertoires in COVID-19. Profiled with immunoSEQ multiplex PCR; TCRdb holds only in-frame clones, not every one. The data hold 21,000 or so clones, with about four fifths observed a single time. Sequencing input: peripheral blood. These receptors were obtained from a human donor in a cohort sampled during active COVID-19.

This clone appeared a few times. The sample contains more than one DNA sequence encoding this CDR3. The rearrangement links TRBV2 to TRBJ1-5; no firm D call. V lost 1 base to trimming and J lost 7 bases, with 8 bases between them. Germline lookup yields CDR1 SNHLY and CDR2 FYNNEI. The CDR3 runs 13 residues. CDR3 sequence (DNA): TGTGCCAGCAGTGAAGGGAGAAGACAGCCCCAGCATTTT. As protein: CASSEGRRQPQHF.

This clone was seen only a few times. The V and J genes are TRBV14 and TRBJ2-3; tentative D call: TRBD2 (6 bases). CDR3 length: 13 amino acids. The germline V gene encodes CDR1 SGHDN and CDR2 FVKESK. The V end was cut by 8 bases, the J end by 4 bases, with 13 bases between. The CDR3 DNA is TGTGCCAGCTCCCGGGGGTTCTCAGATACGCAGTATTTT. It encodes CASSRGFSDTQYF.

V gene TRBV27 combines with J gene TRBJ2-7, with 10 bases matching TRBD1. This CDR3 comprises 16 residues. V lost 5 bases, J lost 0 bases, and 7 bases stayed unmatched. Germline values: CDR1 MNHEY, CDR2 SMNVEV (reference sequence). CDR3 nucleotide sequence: TGTGCCAGCAGTCTCACCGGGACAGGGGTCTCCTACGAGCAGTACTTC. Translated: CASSLTGTGVSYEQYF.

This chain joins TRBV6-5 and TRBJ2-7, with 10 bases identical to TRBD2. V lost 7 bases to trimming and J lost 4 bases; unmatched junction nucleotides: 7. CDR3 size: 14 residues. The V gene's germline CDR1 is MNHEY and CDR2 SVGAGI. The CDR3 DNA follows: TGTGCCAGCAACCCCGGACTAGCGGTTTACGAGCAGTACTTC. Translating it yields CASNPGLAVYEQYF.

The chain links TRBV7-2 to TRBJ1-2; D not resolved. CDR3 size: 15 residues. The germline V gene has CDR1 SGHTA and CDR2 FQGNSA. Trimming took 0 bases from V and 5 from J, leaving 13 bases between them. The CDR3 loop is CASSLALNSQYGYTF. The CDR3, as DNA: TGTGCCAGCAGCTTAGCGCTAAACAGCCAATATGGCTACACCTTC. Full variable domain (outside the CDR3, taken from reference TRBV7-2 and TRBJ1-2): GAGVSQSPSNKVTEKGKDVELRCDPISGHTALYWYRQSLGQGLEFLIYFQGNSAPDKSGLPSDRFSAERTGGSVSTLTIQRTQQEDSAVYLCASSLALNSQYGYTFGSGTRLTVV.

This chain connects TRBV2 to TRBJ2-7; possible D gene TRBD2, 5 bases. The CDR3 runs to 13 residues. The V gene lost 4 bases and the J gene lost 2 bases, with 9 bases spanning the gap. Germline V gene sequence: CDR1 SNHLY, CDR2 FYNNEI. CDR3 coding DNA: TGTGCCAGCAGTGGGACTGACACCTACGAGCAGTACTTC. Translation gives CASSGTDTYEQYF.

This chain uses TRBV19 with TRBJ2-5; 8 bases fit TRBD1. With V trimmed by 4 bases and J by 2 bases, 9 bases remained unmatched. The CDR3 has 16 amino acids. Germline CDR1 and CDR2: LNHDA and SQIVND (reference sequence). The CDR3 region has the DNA TGTGCCAGTAGTACCAGGGGGCGAGTGGTGCAAGAGACCCAGTACTTC. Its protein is CASSTRGRVVQETQYF.

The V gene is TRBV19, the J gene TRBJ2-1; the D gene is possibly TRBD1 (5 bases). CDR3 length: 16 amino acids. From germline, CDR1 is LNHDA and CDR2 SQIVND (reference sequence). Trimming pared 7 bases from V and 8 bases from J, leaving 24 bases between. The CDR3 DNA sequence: TGTGCCAGTAACCCTTCACTGAACCCTGGGGCTCATGAGCAGTTCTTC. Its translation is CASNPSLNPGAHEQFF.

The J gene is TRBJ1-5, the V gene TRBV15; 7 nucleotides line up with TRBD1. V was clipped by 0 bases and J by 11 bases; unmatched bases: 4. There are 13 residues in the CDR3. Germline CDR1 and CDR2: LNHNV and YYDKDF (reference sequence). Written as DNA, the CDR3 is TGTGCCACCAGCAGAGACCAACAGGGGTCCCAGCATTTT. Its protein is CATSRDQQGSQHF.

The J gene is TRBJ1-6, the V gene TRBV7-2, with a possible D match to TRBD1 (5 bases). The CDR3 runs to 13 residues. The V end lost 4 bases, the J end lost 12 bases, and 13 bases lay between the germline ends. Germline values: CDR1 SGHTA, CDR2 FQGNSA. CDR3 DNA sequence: TGTGCCAGCAGCTCGCCCCAGGGTTTACCCCTCCACTTT. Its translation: CASSSPQGLPLHF.

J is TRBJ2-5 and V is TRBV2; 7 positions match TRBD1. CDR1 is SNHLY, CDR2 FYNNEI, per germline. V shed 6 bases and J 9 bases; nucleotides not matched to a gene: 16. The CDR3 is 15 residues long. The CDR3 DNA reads TGTGCCAGCAGACCCAGGGACAGCGCATCACCTCCCCAGTACTTC. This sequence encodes CASRPRDSASPPQYF.

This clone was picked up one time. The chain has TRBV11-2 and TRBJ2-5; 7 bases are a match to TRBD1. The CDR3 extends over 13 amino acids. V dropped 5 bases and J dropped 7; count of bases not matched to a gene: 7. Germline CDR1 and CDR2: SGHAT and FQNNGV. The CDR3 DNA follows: TGTGCCAGCAGCCGCGACAGGGCCGGGACCCAGTACTTC. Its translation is CASSRDRAGTQYF.

CDR3 residues: CASSSQLAGGSDTQYF. The DNA for the CDR3 is TGTGCCAGCAGCTCGCAACTAGCGGGGGGGTCAGATACGCAGTATTTT. V gene TRBV7-2 combines with J gene TRBJ2-3; 13 bases fit TRBD2. The CDR3 sequence is 16 residues long. Per germline, CDR1 SGHTA and CDR2 FQGNSA. After removal of 4 bases from V and 4 bases from J, the junction contained 5 bases not matched to a gene. Drawing the rest from reference TRBV7-2 and TRBJ2-3, the complete variable domain is GAGVSQSPSNKVTEKGKDVELRCDPISGHTALYWYRQSLGQGLEFLIYFQGNSAPDKSGLPSDRFSAERTGGSVSTLTIQRTQQEDSAVYLCASSSQLAGGSDTQYFGPGTRLTVL.

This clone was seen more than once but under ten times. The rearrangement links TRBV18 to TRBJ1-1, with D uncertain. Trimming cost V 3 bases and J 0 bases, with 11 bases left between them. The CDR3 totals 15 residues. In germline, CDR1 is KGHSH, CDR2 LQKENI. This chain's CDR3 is CASSPMTRMNTEAFF. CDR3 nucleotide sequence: TGTGCCAGCTCACCTATGACACGCATGAACACTGAAGCTTTCTTT.

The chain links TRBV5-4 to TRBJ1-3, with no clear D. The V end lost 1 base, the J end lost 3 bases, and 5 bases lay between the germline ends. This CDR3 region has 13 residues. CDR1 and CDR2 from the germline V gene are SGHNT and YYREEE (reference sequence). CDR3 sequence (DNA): TGTGCCAGCAGCTTGAACGGTGGAAACACCATATATTTT. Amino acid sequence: CASSLNGGNTIYF.

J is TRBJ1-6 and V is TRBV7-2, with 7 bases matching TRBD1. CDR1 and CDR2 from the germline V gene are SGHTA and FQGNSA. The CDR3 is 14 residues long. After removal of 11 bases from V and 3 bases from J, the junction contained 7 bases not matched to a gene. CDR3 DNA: TGTGCCGGAAGAAGGGACAGCTATAATTCACCCCTCCACTTT. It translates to CAGRRDSYNSPLHF.

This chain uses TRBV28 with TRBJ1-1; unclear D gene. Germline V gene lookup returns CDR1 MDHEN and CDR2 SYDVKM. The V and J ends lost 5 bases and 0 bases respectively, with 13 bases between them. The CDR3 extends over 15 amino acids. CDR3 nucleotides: TGTGCCAGCAGTGGTTGGGCGGGCATGAACACTGAAGCTTTCTTT. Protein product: CASSGWAGMNTEAFF.

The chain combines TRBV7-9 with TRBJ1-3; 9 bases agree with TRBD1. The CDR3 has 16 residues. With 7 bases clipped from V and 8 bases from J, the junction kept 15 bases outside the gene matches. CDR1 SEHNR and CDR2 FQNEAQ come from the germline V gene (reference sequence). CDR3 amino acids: CASTPRGTGNLHTIYF. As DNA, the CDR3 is TGTGCCAGCACCCCGCGCGGGACAGGGAATCTACACACCATATATTTT.

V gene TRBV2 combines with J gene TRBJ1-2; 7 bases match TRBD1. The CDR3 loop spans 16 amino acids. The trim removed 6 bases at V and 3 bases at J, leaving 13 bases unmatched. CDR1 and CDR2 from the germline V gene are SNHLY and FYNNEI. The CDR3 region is CASSLRGIGVHYGYTF. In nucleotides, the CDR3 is TGTGCCAGCAGCCTCAGGGGGATTGGGGTGCACTATGGCTACACCTTC.

CDR3 DNA: TGCGCCAGCAGCCAAGACTCCTATCGGATAGCGGGGGGTCTGGAGACCCAGTACTTC. This codes for CASSQDSYRIAGGLETQYF. The chain employs TRBV4-1 and TRBJ2-5, with 10 bases that match TRBD2. In germline, CDR1 is MGHRA, CDR2 YSYEKL. This CDR3 is 19 amino acids long. Unmatched junction bases numbered 15, after V lost 0 bases and J lost 5 bases.

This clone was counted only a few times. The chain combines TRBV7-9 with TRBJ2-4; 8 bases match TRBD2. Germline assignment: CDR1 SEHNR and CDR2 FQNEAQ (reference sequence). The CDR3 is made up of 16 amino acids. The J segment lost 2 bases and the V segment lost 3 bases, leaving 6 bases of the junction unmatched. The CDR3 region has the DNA TGTGCCAGCAGCTTGGATAGCGGGGTAACCAAAAACATTCAGTACTTC. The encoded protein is CASSLDSGVTKNIQYF.

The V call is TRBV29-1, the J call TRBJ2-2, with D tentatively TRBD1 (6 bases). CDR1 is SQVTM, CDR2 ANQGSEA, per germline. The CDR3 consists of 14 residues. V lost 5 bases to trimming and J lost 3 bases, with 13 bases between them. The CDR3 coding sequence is TGCAGCGTTCTCCAGGGGTCTCACACCGGGGAGCTGTTTTTT. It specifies CSVLQGSHTGELFF.

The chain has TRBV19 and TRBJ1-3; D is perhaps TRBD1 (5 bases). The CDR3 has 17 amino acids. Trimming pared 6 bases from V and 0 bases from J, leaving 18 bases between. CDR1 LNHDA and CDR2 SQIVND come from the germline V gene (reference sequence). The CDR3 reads CASSFSGTQSSGNTIYF. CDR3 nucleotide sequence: TGTGCCAGTAGCTTCTCCGGGACTCAGAGCTCTGGAAACACCATATATTTT.

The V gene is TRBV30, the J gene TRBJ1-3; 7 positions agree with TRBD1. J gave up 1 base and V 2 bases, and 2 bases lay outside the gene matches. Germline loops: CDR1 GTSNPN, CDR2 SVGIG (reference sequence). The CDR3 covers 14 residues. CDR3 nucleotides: TGTGCCTGGAGTCCAGGGGGGTCTGGAAACACCATATATTTT. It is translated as CAWSPGGSGNTIYF.

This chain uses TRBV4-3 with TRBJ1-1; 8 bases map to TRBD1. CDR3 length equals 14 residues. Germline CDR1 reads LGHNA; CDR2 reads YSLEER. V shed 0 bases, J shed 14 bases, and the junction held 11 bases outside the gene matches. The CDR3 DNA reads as TGCGCCAGCAGCCAAGATGGGACAGGAGGGGGGGTATTCTTT. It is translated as CASSQDGTGGGVFF.